This entry lists 22 T cell receptor beta chains sequenced from one sample in a study of CD8+CD57+ T cells in acquired aplastic anemia. Whoever was chosen for sequencing had shown CD8+CD57+ cell expansion by flow cytometry. Template material for TCR beta VDJ and CDR3 profiling consisted of genomic DNA. TCRdb re-called the reads through MiXCR, storing one row per CDR3 protein. There are fewer than 300,000 distinct CDR3 sequences in the sample; roughly 82% occur only once, and about 41% lies in the top ten. Source material: sorted CD4+, CD8+, or CD8+CD57+ T cells (not recorded which) from PBMCs. These receptors originate from a human donor with aplastic anemia.

The chain links TRBV3-2 to TRBJ2-5. TRBV3-2 is a pseudogene. This CDR3 is 15 amino acids long. This chain's CDR3 is CASSQVWASQETQYF. The CDR3 bases are TGTGCCAGCAGCCAAGTTTGGGCCAGCCAAGAGACCCAGTACTTC.

The chain recombines TRBV9 with TRBJ2-3; D is unclear. The germline CDR1 and CDR2 sequences are SGDLS and YYNGEE. The CDR3 runs 12 residues. The V and J ends lost 5 bases and 8 bases respectively, with 12 bases between them. The CDR3 region is CASSYQVGTQYF. The CDR3 region has the DNA TGTGCCAGCAGTTACCAGGTTGGTACGCAGTATTTT.

This chain connects TRBV24-1 to TRBJ2-5; D unresolved. Trimming removed 6 bases from V and 2 bases from J, with 12 bases in between. CDR1 and CDR2 (germline): KGHDR, SFDVKD. The CDR3 has 14 residues. As DNA, the CDR3 is TGTGCCACCAGTAACCGCGGAGAGCAAGAGACCCAGTACTTC. It is translated as CATSNRGEQETQYF.

V is TRBV12-5 and J is TRBJ2-5, with D perhaps matching TRBD2 (7 bases). The germline CDR1 and CDR2 sequences are LGHNT and FRNRAP. Trimming took off 9 bases at V and 1 base at J, with 18 bases between the two ends. The length of the CDR3 is 15 residues. The CDR3 bases are TGTGCTAGCAGCCTAGGGGGGGGACTCCAAGAGACCCAGTACTTC. It codes for CASSLGGGLQETQYF.

This chain connects TRBV19 to TRBJ1-1, with D hard to call. Germline CDR1 reads LNHDA; CDR2 reads SQIVND (reference sequence). There are 16 residues in the CDR3. Trimming pared 2 bases from V and 4 bases from J, leaving 17 bases between. The CDR3 here is CASSITLVVLGTEAFF. In DNA form, the CDR3 reads TGTGCCAGTAGTATAACGTTGGTGGTGCTGGGCACTGAAGCTTTCTTT. The full variable domain, with the rest looked up from reference TRBV19 and TRBJ1-1, is DGGITQSPKYLFRKEGQNVTLSCEQNLNHDAMYWYRQDPGQGLRLIYYSQIVNDFQKGDIAEGYSVSREKKESFPLTVTSAQKNPTAFYLCASSITLVVLGTEAFFGQGTRLTVV.

The chain joins TRBV9 to TRBJ2-1; 10 bases map to TRBD2. CDR3 length: 16 residues. Germline V gene data show CDR1 as SGDLS and CDR2 as YYNGEE. V trimming: 3 bases; J trimming: 8 bases; junction bases outside the gene matches: 11. The DNA for the CDR3 is TGTGCCAGCAGCGAAACTAGCGGGAACGGTCAGGATGAGCAGTTCTTC. This gives the protein CASSETSGNGQDEQFF.

V usage is TRBV12-3 or TRBV12-4 and J usage is TRBJ2-1; possible D gene TRBD2, 6 bases. The CDR3 runs to 15 residues. V was shortened by 8 bases and J by 3 bases, with 17 bases between the two germline ends. As DNA, the CDR3 is TGTGCCAGCGACCCGGGGGACTCCCGCTACAATGAGCAGTTCTTC. Translation gives CASDPGDSRYNEQFF.

The V and J genes are TRBV2 and TRBJ2-3; D is unclear. V lost 6 bases, J lost 0 bases, and 7 bases lay in between. CDR1 is SNHLY, CDR2 FYNNEI, per germline. This CDR3 is 13 amino acids long. DNA of the CDR3: TGTGCCAGCAGGTCGGCTAGCACAGATACGCAGTATTTT. Translating gives CASRSASTDTQYF. The whole variable domain, remainder taken from reference TRBV2 and TRBJ2-3, is EPEVTQTPSHQVTQMGQEVILRCVPISNHLYFYWYRQILGQKVEFLVSFYNNEISEKSEIFDDQFSVERPDGSNFTLKIRSTKLEDSAMYFCASRSASTDTQYFGPGTRLTVL.

The genes are TRBV7-9 and TRBJ2-3; D is possibly TRBD2 (5 bases). The V and J ends lost 1 base and 10 bases respectively, with 21 bases between them. CDR1 is SEHNR and CDR2 is FQNEAQ in the germline V gene (reference sequence). The CDR3 extends over 16 amino acids. Written as DNA, the CDR3 is TGTGCCAGCAGCTTAGTGCCCGGGGATCTGTTTTTTGCGCAGTATTTT. Amino acid sequence: CASSLVPGDLFFAQYF.

V and J are TRBV7-2 and TRBJ2-7; TRBD2 might be the D (5 bases). Trimming left V 2 bases short and J 5 bases short, with 13 bases between. CDR1 and CDR2 from the germline V gene are SGHTA and FQGNSA. The CDR3 contains 14 residues. Here the CDR3 DNA reads TGTGCCAGCAGCTTATCACGGGGTGGCGACGAGCAGTACTTC. Translating it yields CASSLSRGGDEQYF.

In regard to this clonotype: At one boundary the junction diverges from the germline segment, which might be a read error. The chain employs TRBV7-9 and TRBJ2-3; D not certain. The CDR3 loop spans 14 amino acids. Germline loops: CDR1 SEHNR, CDR2 FQNEAQ (reference sequence). The CDR3 sequence is CASSFALIPTSSTF. CDR3 sequence (DNA): TGTGCCAGCTCCTTTGCGCTTATTCCGACGAGCAGTACTTTT.

CDR3 sequence reads: CASSQGGGNDPDEQFF. The CDR3 region has the DNA TGTGCCAGCAGCCAGGGGGGAGGAAACGATCCGGATGAGCAGTTCTTC. V and J are TRBV7-8 and TRBJ2-1; a possible D gene is TRBD1 (7 bases). Germline-derived CDR1 and CDR2 are SGHVS and FQNEAQ. The CDR3 contains 16 residues. The V gene lost 5 bases and the J gene lost 8 bases, with 22 bases spanning the gap.

The J gene is TRBJ2-3, the V gene TRBV19; possible D gene TRBD2, 5 bases. V dropped 5 bases and J dropped 3 bases, with 12 bases sitting between them. Germline CDR1 LNHDA, CDR2 SQIVND (reference sequence). The CDR3 runs 14 residues. In nucleotides, the CDR3 is TGTGCCAGTAGTCCTCGGGGTACTACAGATACGCAGTATTTT. Translated: CASSPRGTTDTQYF.

Comment on this clonotype: This may arise from a read error, as a much more abundant clone is one base away. The conserved phenylalanine or tryptophan is not found at the CDR3 terminus, so this likely reflects a read error. It is unclear where the CDR3 begins or ends on the DNA, so no DNA is shown, and the CDR3 is as TCRdb lists it. The rearrangement joins TRBV9 to TRBJ2-3; TRBD2 is taken as the D call from the table, unchecked against the DNA. CDR1 and CDR2 from the germline V gene are SGDLS and YYNGEE. The CDR3 is 13 residues long, ends included. CDR3 residues: CASSVLAGNTGEL.

Worth noting for this clonotype: Lacking the conserved final phenylalanine or tryptophan, this CDR3 likely reflects a read error. It is unclear where the CDR3 begins or ends on the DNA, so no DNA is shown, and the CDR3 is as TCRdb lists it. The genes are TRBV2 and TRBJ2-1; whether TRBD1, the table's D call, matches the DNA was not checked. CDR1 and CDR2 from the germline V gene are SNHLY and FYNNEI. The CDR3 length equals 14 residues, ends included. This CDR3 reads CASGFRRPDSQQFG.

This clonotype was picked up a small number of times. The gene calls are TRBV10-3 and TRBJ2-3; 7 bases align to TRBD1. The CDR3 consists of 15 residues. Trimming took 6 bases from V and 0 from J; bases not matched to a gene: 6. The germline gives CDR1 ENHRY, CDR2 SYGVKD. CDR3 coding DNA: TGTGCCATCAGCCAGGGGGACCCTAGCACAGATACGCAGTATTTT. Encoded protein: CAISQGDPSTDTQYF.

The chain links TRBV9 to TRBJ1-1; no clear D. The CDR3 has 15 residues. Germline V lookup: CDR1 SGDLS, CDR2 YYNGEE. Trimming left V 4 bases short and J 12 bases short, with 25 bases between. The CDR3 is CASSLDRPGTTTPFF. The CDR3 coding sequence is TGTGCCAGCAGCTTAGATCGGCCAGGCACCACTACACCTTTCTTT.

About this clonotype itself: The germline gene is not matched at one end of the junction; a read error may be the cause. V gene TRBV7-2 combines with J gene TRBJ1-1; no definite D call. This CDR3 is 15 amino acids long. Germline-derived CDR1 and CDR2 are SGHTA and FQGNSA. The CDR3 DNA is TGTGCCAGCAGCTTAGATCTGGGCGGGAACACTGAACCTTTCTTT. Translation gives CASSLDLGGNTEPFF. The complete variable domain, with remaining parts taken from reference TRBV7-2 and TRBJ1-1, reads GAGVSQSPSNKVTEKGKDVELRCDPISGHTALYWYRQSLGQGLEFLIYFQGNSAPDKSGLPSDRFSAERTGGSVSTLTIQRTQQEDSAVYLCASSLDLGGNTEPFFGQGTRLTVV.

The gene calls are TRBV24-1 and TRBJ2-7; a weak D match, TRBD2 (6 bases). The V gene's germline CDR1 is KGHDR and CDR2 SFDVKD. V was pared by 7 bases and J by 3 bases, with 15 bases between. The CDR3 consists of 14 residues. Here the CDR3 reads CATSGRGRGYEQYF. CDR3 in DNA: TGTGCCACCAGCGGCCGGGGGAGAGGCTACGAGCAGTACTTC.

V gene TRBV2 combines with J gene TRBJ1-2; a weak D match, TRBD1 (6 bases). The V and J ends lost 6 bases and 5 bases respectively, with 22 bases between them. The germline V gene has CDR1 SNHLY and CDR2 FYNNEI. CDR3 length: 16 residues. CDR3 nucleotides: TGTGCCAGCAGCTTGGAGGGGGACAACAACGAGTATGGCTACACCTTC. Translating gives CASSLEGDNNEYGYTF.

This clonotype was observed once. This chain joins TRBV5-6 and TRBJ2-1; TRBD2 might be the D (5 bases). Deletions cut 4 bases from V and 0 bases from J, with 23 bases between. The CDR3 contains 19 residues. Germline CDR1 reads SGHDT; CDR2 reads YYEEEE. The CDR3 reads CASSMARESGFSSYNEQFF. DNA for the CDR3: TGTGCCAGCAGCATGGCGAGGGAATCGGGGTTCAGCTCCTACAATGAGCAGTTCTTC.

The chain has TRBV7-9 and TRBJ2-3, with 9 positions matching TRBD1. The V gene end was trimmed by 5 bases and the J gene end by 12 bases; junction bases not matched to a gene: 15. Germline V gives CDR1 SEHNR, CDR2 FQNEAQ (reference sequence). The CDR3 runs 15 residues. CDR3 sequence reads: CASSVGGQGTSNQYF. CDR3 coding DNA: TGTGCCAGCAGCGTAGGGGGACAGGGCACAAGTAATCAGTATTTT.